This T cell receptor (beta chain) comes out of a study of OX40 agonist ivuxolimab in advanced cancers. The wider study: The patients got ivuxolimab, which is an agonistic anti-OX40 (CD134) antibody. Allowance was made for prior anti-PD-1, anti-PD-L1 or anti-CTLA-4 therapy, and around 41% had some.

The CDR3 runs 13 residues. The germline V gene encodes CDR1 ENHRY and CDR2 SYGVKD. The V and J ends lost 5 bases and 0 bases respectively, with 7 bases between them. The study's findings and limits: Expanded clones were, on average, more numerous in CD8+ T cells than in CD4+. Doses of 0.1 to 3.0 mg/kg were accompanied by clonal expansion of CD4+ and CD8+ blood T cells by week 6.

Concerning this clone itself: Its antigen is unidentified.

Some clones are missing from TCRdb's copy, which holds only in-frame ones; the method was immunoSEQ multiplex PCR. The sample has 75,000 to 100,000 clones, less than 85% seen once; the top ten hold about 5.5%. The chain carries TRBV10-3 and TRBJ1-1; D remains ambiguous. This TCR was sampled from an adult with an advanced solid tumor such as melanoma, head and neck, liver or kidney cancer. Sequencing used CD4+ or CD8+ T cells sorted from blood, obtained in a trial of the OX40 agonist ivuxolimab. CDR3 DNA sequence: TGTGCCATCAGTAGAGGCCTGAACACTGAAGCTTTCTTT. Translated: CAISRGLNTEAFF.